Sequencing of this T cell receptor (beta chain) was carried out in a study of technical replicates of blood from a handful of donors. V was shortened by 5 bases and J by 0 bases, with 9 bases between the two germline ends. Germline V lookup: CDR1 SGDLS, CDR2 YYNGEE. The CDR3 spans 14 residues. Profiled with immunoSEQ multiplex PCR; TCRdb holds only in-frame clones, not every one. Of around 50,000 clones detected, 90% to 96% appear once; the ten largest clones hold approximately 0.4%. This clone has only one observation. This clonotype was obtained from a human donor in good health. Sequencing was carried out using T cells isolated from PBMCs. J is TRBJ2-1 and V is TRBV9; tentatively, D is TRBD1 (6 bases). The CDR3 is CASSVTGSYNEQFF. The CDR3 coding sequence is TGTGCCAGCAGTGTGACAGGCTCCTACAATGAGCAGTTCTTC.